The clone carrying this T cell receptor beta chain showed up just a few times. Its specificity is not known. This sample is part of a study of radiotherapy plus CTLA-4 blockade in lung cancer. Across the whole study: About a sixth of enrolled patients responded objectively, and roughly 30% had disease control.

This CDR3 is built from 18 residues. Trimming removed 1 base from V and 0 bases from J; junction bases left unmatched: 4. Germline V gives CDR1 MGHRA, CDR2 YSYEKL. Data came from immunoSEQ multiplex PCR; TCRdb stores just in-frame clones and leaves some out. Counted here are about 97,000 clones, about 70% occurring once; the ten biggest clones make up around 2.8%. Points from the study as a whole: Blood TCR clones of tumor origin expanded after radiotherapy plus ipilimumab. Reported findings show early blood T cell clone dynamics, with interferon-beta, best predicted response.

Sample: peripheral blood, taken from a patient treated with radiotherapy plus ipilimumab. The chain links TRBV4-1 to TRBJ2-1; 12 nucleotides agree with TRBD2. The TCR originated in a human donor with non-small cell lung cancer who had a partial response to radiotherapy plus ipilimumab. Some clones in this sample may be carry-over from other donors' samples. The CDR3 region is CASSQGLAGANSYNEQFF. CDR3 coding DNA: TGCGCCAGCAGCCAAGGACTAGCGGGGGCCAACTCCTACAATGAGCAGTTCTTC.